This T cell receptor beta chain emerged from a study of blood T cell repertoires in COVID-19. At the level of the study: Samples of COVID-19 (acute and convalescent) were obtained from the United States, Italy and Spain. PBMCs, B-cell-depleted T cells, or T cells were the source of the cDNA or gDNA that made up the material.

In germline, CDR1 is SEHNR, CDR2 FQNEAQ (reference sequence). Trimming cost V 4 bases and J 0 bases; bases outside gene matches: 2. CDR3 length equals 15 residues. Authors' analysis steps: Counts of nucleated cells, estimated from reference gene primer amplification, were obtained. Some clones are missing from TCRdb's copy, which holds only in-frame ones; the method was immunoSEQ multiplex PCR. V and J calls and clone size come straight from that table; D and trimming were deduced from the DNA. The top ten clones hold around 6.3% of a sample with approximately 230,000 clones, around 88% of them seen once. Followed over time, Seattle patients had been enrolled while infection was active.

This receptor was identified in a woman younger than 45 with COVID-19, enrolled during active disease. What was sequenced was peripheral blood. J is TRBJ2-3 and V is TRBV7-9; TRBD2 agrees at 9 bases. The CDR3 DNA reads TGTGCCAGCAGCTCGGGACTAGCTAGCACAGATACGCAGTATTTT. It specifies CASSSGLASTDTQYF. The full variable domain, its missing parts supplied by reference TRBV7-9 and TRBJ2-3, is DTGVSQNPRHKITKRGQNVTFRCDPISEHNRLYWYRQTLGQGPEFLTYFQNEAQLEKSRLLSDRFSAERPKGSFSTLEIQRTEQGDSAMYLCASSSGLASTDTQYFGPGTRLTVL.